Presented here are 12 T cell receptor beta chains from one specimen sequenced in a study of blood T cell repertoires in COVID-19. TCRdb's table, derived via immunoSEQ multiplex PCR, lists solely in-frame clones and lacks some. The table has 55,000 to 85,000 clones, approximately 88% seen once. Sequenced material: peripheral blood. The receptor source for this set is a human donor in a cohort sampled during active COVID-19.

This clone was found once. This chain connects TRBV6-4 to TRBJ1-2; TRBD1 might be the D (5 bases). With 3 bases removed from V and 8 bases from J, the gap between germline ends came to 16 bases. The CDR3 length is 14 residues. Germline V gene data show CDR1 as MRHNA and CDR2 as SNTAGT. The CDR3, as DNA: TGTGCCAGCAGTGAACAGATCGGGGACTTCGGCTACACCTTC. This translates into CASSEQIGDFGYTF.

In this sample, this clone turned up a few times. The DNA of the CDR3 is TGCGCCAGCAGAACGGCTGGGACAGGGGATTACGAGCAGTACTTC. Translation gives CASRTAGTGDYEQYF. This chain uses TRBV5-1 with TRBJ2-7, with 10 bases that match TRBD1. V was clipped by 5 bases and J by 4 bases; unmatched bases: 9. Per germline, CDR1 SGHRS and CDR2 YFSETQ. The CDR3 contains 15 residues.

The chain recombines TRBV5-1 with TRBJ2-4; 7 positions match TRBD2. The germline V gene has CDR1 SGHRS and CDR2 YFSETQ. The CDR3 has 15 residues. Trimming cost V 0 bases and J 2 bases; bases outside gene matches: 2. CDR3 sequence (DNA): TGCGCCAGCAGCTTGGCGGGGGGTCCCAAAAACATTCAGTACTTC. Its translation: CASSLAGGPKNIQYF.

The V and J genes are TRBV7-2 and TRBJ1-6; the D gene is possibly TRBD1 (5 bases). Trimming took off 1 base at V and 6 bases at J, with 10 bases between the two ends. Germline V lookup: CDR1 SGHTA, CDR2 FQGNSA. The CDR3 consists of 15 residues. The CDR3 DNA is TGTGCCAGCAGCTTAGTGGGGCCCCGTAATTCACCCCTCCACTTT. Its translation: CASSLVGPRNSPLHF. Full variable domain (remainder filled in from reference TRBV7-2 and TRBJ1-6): GAGVSQSPSNKVTEKGKDVELRCDPISGHTALYWYRQSLGQGLEFLIYFQGNSAPDKSGLPSDRFSAERTGGSVSTLTIQRTQQEDSAVYLCASSLVGPRNSPLHFGNGTRLTVT.

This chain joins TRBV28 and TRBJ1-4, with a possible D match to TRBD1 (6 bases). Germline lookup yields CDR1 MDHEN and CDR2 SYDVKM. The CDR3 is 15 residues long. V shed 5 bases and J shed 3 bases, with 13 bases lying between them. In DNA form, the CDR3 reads TGTGCCAGCAGTCCAACAGGGATGGCTAATGAAAAACTGTTTTTT. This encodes CASSPTGMANEKLFF.

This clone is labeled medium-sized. Here the CDR3 reads CASSEWVAGYEQYF. CDR3 DNA sequence: TGTGCCAGCAGTGAATGGGTGGCGGGCTACGAGCAGTACTTC. This sequence joins TRBV6-1 and TRBJ2-7; the D gene is possibly TRBD2 (5 bases). Trimming shortened V by 2 bases and J by 3 bases, and 11 bases separated the two germline ends. The CDR3 is 14 amino acids. Germline CDR1 is MNHNS and CDR2 is SASEGT.

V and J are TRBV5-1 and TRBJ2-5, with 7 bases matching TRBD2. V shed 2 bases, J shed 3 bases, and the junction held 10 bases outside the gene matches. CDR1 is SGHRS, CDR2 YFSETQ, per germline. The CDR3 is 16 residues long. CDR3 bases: TGCGCCAGCAGCTTAAGGACTAGTTTACCTAAAGAGACCCAGTACTTC. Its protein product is CASSLRTSLPKETQYF.

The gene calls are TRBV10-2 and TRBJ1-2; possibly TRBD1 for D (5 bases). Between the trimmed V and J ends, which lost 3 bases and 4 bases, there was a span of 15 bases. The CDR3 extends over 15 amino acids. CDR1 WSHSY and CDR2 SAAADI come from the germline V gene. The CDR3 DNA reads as TGCGCCAGCAGTGAAGGGGTGGGAGGACCCTATGGCTACACCTTC. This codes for CASSEGVGGPYGYTF.

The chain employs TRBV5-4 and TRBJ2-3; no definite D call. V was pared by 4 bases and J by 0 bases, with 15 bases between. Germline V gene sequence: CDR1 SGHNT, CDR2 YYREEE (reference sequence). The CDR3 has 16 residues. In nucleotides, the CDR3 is TGTGCCAGCAGCACGAACAGAGACCTTAGCACAGATACGCAGTATTTT. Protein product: CASSTNRDLSTDTQYF.

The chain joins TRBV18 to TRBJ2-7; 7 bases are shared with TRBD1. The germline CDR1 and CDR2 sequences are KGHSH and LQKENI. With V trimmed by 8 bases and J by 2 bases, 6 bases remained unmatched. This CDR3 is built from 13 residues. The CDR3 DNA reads TGTGCCAGCACAGGGGACAGTACCTACGAGCAGTACTTC. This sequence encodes CASTGDSTYEQYF.

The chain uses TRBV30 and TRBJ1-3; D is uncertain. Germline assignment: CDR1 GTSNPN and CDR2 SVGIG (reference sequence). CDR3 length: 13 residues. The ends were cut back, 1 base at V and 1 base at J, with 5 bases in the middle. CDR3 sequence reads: CAWSATSGNTIYF. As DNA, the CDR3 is TGTGCCTGGAGTGCTACTTCTGGAAACACCATATATTTT.

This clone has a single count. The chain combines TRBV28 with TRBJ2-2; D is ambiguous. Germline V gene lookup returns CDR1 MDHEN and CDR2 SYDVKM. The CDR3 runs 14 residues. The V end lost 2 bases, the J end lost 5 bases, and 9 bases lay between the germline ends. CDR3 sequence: CASSLPLSTGELFF. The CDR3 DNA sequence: TGTGCCAGCAGTTTACCCCTCTCGACCGGGGAGCTGTTTTTT. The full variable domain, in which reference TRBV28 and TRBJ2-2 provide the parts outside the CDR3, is DVKVTQSSRYLVKRTGEKVFLECVQDMDHENMFWYRQDPGLGLRLIYFSYDVKMKEKGDIPEGYSVSREKKERFSLILESASTNQTSMYLCASSLPLSTGELFFGEGSRLTVL.